A single sample is the source of the 10 T cell receptor beta chains below, sequenced in a study of OX40 agonist ivuxolimab in advanced cancers. Some clones are missing from TCRdb's copy, which holds only in-frame ones; the method was immunoSEQ multiplex PCR. Among fewer than 90,000 clones listed, more than 85% were seen once. The sequenced sample was CD4+ or CD8+ T cells sorted from blood, obtained in a trial of the OX40 agonist ivuxolimab. These receptors came from an adult with an advanced solid tumor such as melanoma, head and neck, liver or kidney cancer.

The chain employs TRBV5-8 and TRBJ2-7; D may correspond to TRBD1 or TRBD2 (5 bases each). V gave up 0 bases and J gave up 0 bases, with 13 bases separating them. The CDR3 is made up of 16 amino acids. CDR1 and CDR2 from the germline V gene are SGHTS and YDEGEE. In DNA form, the CDR3 reads TGTGCCAGCAGCTTGGTAGGGGACGGAGCCTCCTACGAGCAGTACTTC. This encodes CASSLVGDGASYEQYF.

This clone was observed a single time. The chain links TRBV19 to TRBJ2-2; D is unresolved. V was shortened by 4 bases and J by 4 bases, with 10 bases between the two germline ends. Germline lookup yields CDR1 LNHDA and CDR2 SQIVND (reference sequence). The CDR3 covers 14 residues. CDR3: CASSTTTLTGELFF. The DNA of the CDR3 is TGTGCCAGTAGTACCACAACACTCACCGGGGAGCTGTTTTTT.

This chain uses TRBV7-9 with TRBJ1-2, with unresolved D. Between the trimmed V and J ends, which lost 4 bases and 4 bases, there was a span of 22 bases. The CDR3 sequence is 17 residues long. In germline, CDR1 is SEHNR, CDR2 FQNEAQ (reference sequence). In DNA form, the CDR3 reads TGTGCCAGCAGCTCATTAGGGCAAGACCCAGGCAGCTATGGCTACACCTTC. This sequence encodes CASSSLGQDPGSYGYTF.

This chain joins TRBV11-3 and TRBJ2-1; 7 nucleotides align to TRBD1. Germline values: CDR1 SGHNT, CDR2 YENEEA. The CDR3 runs 15 residues. The J segment lost 5 bases and the V segment lost 1 base, leaving 5 bases of the junction unmatched. CDR3 residues: CASSLGGGEDNEQFF. The CDR3 nucleotides read TGTGCCAGCAGCTTAGGAGGGGGCGAAGACAATGAGCAGTTCTTC.

This clone has more than one count but fewer than ten. The chain is built from TRBV29-1 and TRBJ2-2; TRBD1 agrees at 8 bases. J lost 4 bases, V lost 5 bases, and 6 bases had no gene match. Looked up from germline, CDR1 is SQVTM and CDR2 is ANQGSEA. CDR3 size: 14 residues. The CDR3 spells CSVRQGLGTGELFF. The CDR3 DNA sequence: TGCAGCGTTCGACAGGGGCTGGGCACCGGGGAGCTGTTTTTT.

The rearrangement uses TRBV2 and TRBJ1-1; 7 bases map to TRBD1. V shed 6 bases, J shed 4 bases, and the junction held 14 bases outside the gene matches. Per the germline V gene, CDR1 is SNHLY and CDR2 is FYNNEI. This CDR3 is 16 amino acids long. The CDR3 DNA reads TGTGCCAGCAGAGGTCCCGGGACAGTTGTGGGCACTGAAGCTTTCTTT. This encodes CASRGPGTVVGTEAFF.

The rearrangement joins TRBV2 to TRBJ1-1, with 7 positions matching TRBD1. Germline V gene sequence: CDR1 SNHLY, CDR2 FYNNEI. The CDR3 has 12 residues. Trimming took 4 bases from V and 4 from J; bases not matched to a gene: 0. CDR3 region: CASSAGGTEAFF. In nucleotides, the CDR3 is TGTGCCAGCAGTGCAGGGGGCACTGAAGCTTTCTTT. Full variable domain (rest looked up from reference TRBV2 and TRBJ1-1): EPEVTQTPSHQVTQMGQEVILRCVPISNHLYFYWYRQILGQKVEFLVSFYNNEISEKSEIFDDQFSVERPDGSNFTLKIRSTKLEDSAMYFCASSAGGTEAFFGQGTRLTVV.

The gene calls are TRBV18 and TRBJ2-1; D is ambiguous. CDR3 length equals 13 residues. Germline loops: CDR1 KGHSH, CDR2 LQKENI. Trimming shortened V by 3 bases and J by 5 bases, and 8 bases separated the two germline ends. The CDR3 DNA reads as TGTGCCAGCTCACCCATATCTGACAATGAGCAGTTCTTC. Amino acid sequence: CASSPISDNEQFF.

The chain joins TRBV29-1 to TRBJ2-1; TRBD2 matches 7 bases. The CDR3 spans 11 residues. Germline V lookup: CDR1 SQVTM, CDR2 ANQGSEA. Trimming cost V 7 bases and J 13 bases; bases outside gene matches: 10. The CDR3, as DNA: TGCAGCGCTCGGAGCGGGGCCACCCAGTTCTTC. Residues: CSARSGATQFF.

This CDR3 is CASRKWGIPDNEQFF. The CDR3 DNA reads as TGTGCCAGCAGAAAGTGGGGGATTCCGGACAATGAGCAGTTCTTC. The chain uses TRBV13 and TRBJ2-1, with D possibly called TRBD1 or TRBD2 (5 bases each). The CDR3 is 15 residues long. With 6 bases removed from V and 5 bases from J, the gap between germline ends came to 17 bases. CDR1 and CDR2 from the germline V gene are PRHDT and FYEKMQ (reference sequence). Full variable domain (missing parts from reference TRBV13 and TRBJ2-1): AAGVIQSPRHLIKEKRETATLKCYPIPRHDTVYWYQQGPGQDPQFLISFYEKMQSDKGSIPDRFSAQQFSDYHSELNMSSLELGDSALYFCASRKWGIPDNEQFFGPGTRLTVL.